One and the same sample provided the 22 T cell receptor beta chains below, sequenced in a study of blood T cell repertoires in COVID-19. Produced via immunoSEQ multiplex PCR; TCRdb's table is partial and in-frame only. The sample comprises around 130,000 clones, about 86% of which are singletons, and about 2.2% rests with the top ten. Sequencing was done on a sample of PBMCs or T cells enriched from blood (not recorded which). These receptors all come from a man in his forties or fifties with acute COVID-19.

In its sample, this clone was seen once. The chain uses TRBV18 and TRBJ1-3, with D unresolved. The V gene's germline CDR1 is KGHSH and CDR2 LQKENI. V was shortened by 1 base and J by 4 bases, with 11 bases between the two germline ends. The CDR3 is 15 amino acids. The CDR3 region has the DNA TGTGCCAGCTCACCACGCGAAGGAGGAGGAAACACCATATATTTT. Protein: CASSPREGGGNTIYF.

Of note for this clone: This same CDR3 is encoded by further DNA sequences in the sample. This sequence joins TRBV30 and TRBJ1-1; 7 positions match TRBD1. The CDR3 extends over 13 amino acids. After removal of 2 bases from V and 4 bases from J, the junction contained 4 bases not matched to a gene. The germline V gene has CDR1 GTSNPN and CDR2 SVGIG (reference sequence). CDR3: CAWSLTGSTEAFF. The CDR3 coding sequence is TGTGCCTGGAGTCTGACAGGGAGCACTGAAGCTTTCTTT.

The chain employs TRBV6-5 and TRBJ1-6; 7 bases are shared with TRBD1. The CDR3 is 14 residues long. Germline trimming cut 8 bases from V and 14 bases from J; bases unmatched to any gene: 15. Germline lookup yields CDR1 MNHEY and CDR2 SVGAGI. The CDR3 loop is CASGQDAARGSLHF. The CDR3 nucleotides are TGTGCCAGCGGACAGGACGCGGCTCGTGGGTCCCTCCACTTT.

The genes are TRBV14 and TRBJ2-7; 9 positions agree with TRBD2. V shed 4 bases, J shed 5 bases, and the junction held 6 bases outside the gene matches. Germline CDR1 reads SGHDN; CDR2 reads FVKESK. This CDR3 has 14 amino acids. CDR3 amino acids: CASSPGRTSDEQYF. CDR3 nucleotides: TGTGCCAGCAGCCCAGGGAGGACTAGCGACGAGCAGTACTTC.

V gene TRBV28 combines with J gene TRBJ2-2; D is undetermined. In germline, CDR1 is MDHEN, CDR2 SYDVKM. Between the trimmed V and J ends, which lost 6 bases and 5 bases, there was a span of 7 bases. The CDR3 has 12 amino acids. The CDR3 region is CASSLGTGELFF. CDR3 DNA: TGTGCCAGCAGCCTAGGTACCGGGGAGCTGTTTTTT.

The rearrangement joins TRBV4-2 to TRBJ1-4; D may be TRBD1 (6 bases). Trimming left V 0 bases short and J 5 bases short, with 10 bases between. The CDR3 is 15 residues long. Germline V CDR1 and CDR2: LGHNA, YNFKEQ. The DNA for the CDR3 is TGTGCCAGCAGCCAAGATGGACAGACCAATGAAAAACTGTTTTTT. The encoded protein is CASSQDGQTNEKLFF.

Note on this clone: Because it lacks the conserved phenylalanine or tryptophan at the end, this CDR3 is likely a read error. The CDR3 DNA sequence: TGCGCCAGCAGCTTGGTGGGGCCGGGCTATGGCTACACCTCC. Translating it yields CASSLVGPGYGYTS. The chain carries TRBV5-1 and TRBJ1-2; a weak D match, TRBD1 (5 bases). V gave up 0 bases and J gave up 4 bases, with 10 bases separating them. The length of the CDR3 is 14 residues. CDR1 is SGHRS, CDR2 YFSETQ, per germline.

This chain links TRBV10-3 with TRBJ1-6; unclear D gene. The germline V and J ends were trimmed by 3 bases and 5 bases, with 8 bases remaining between them. CDR1 is ENHRY, CDR2 SYGVKD, per germline. The CDR3 is 14 residues long. CDR3 sequence: CAISEGRHNSPLHF. CDR3 DNA: TGTGCCATCAGTGAAGGCAGGCATAATTCACCCCTCCACTTT.

This chain connects TRBV7-3 to TRBJ2-1, with D tentatively TRBD2 (7 bases). V was shortened by 5 bases and J by 3 bases, with 17 bases between the two germline ends. Germline V gene sequence: CDR1 SGHTA, CDR2 FQGTGA. The CDR3 extends over 16 amino acids. The chain's CDR3 is CASSPPGASGYNEQFF. Written as DNA, the CDR3 is TGTGCCAGCAGCCCCCCAGGGGCTAGCGGCTACAATGAGCAGTTCTTC.

The CDR3 region is CASSQDLSGKRVEQYF. CDR3 nucleotide sequence: TGTGCCAGCAGCCAAGATTTATCAGGGAAAAGGGTCGAGCAGTACTTC. The chain links TRBV3-1 (or the pseudogene TRBV3-2) to TRBJ2-7; D perhaps matches TRBD1 (5 bases). V lost 0 bases and J lost 6, with 18 bases in between. CDR3 length: 16 amino acids. The germline gives CDR1 LGHDT, CDR2 YNNKEL (reference sequence).

The chain carries TRBV13 and TRBJ2-7, with D possibly being TRBD1 (6 bases). Germline CDR1 is PRHDT and CDR2 is FYEKMQ (reference sequence). The CDR3 contains 11 residues. V lost 2 bases to trimming and J lost 7 bases, with 6 bases between them. The DNA of the CDR3 is TGTGCCAGCAGCTTACAGGGGGAGCAGTACTTC. It yields the protein CASSLQGEQYF.

V is TRBV6-6 and J is TRBJ1-2; D unresolved. The length of the CDR3 is 13 residues. Germline V CDR1 and CDR2: MNHNY, SVGAGI (reference sequence). V lost 6 bases and J lost 6, with 14 bases in between. CDR3 loop: CASRTMIRDGYTF. DNA of the CDR3: TGTGCCAGCAGAACCATGATAAGAGATGGCTACACCTTC.

Only one count was recorded for this clone. This chain uses TRBV30 with TRBJ2-7, with D unresolved. This CDR3 has 11 residues. CDR1 GTSNPN and CDR2 SVGIG come from the germline V gene (reference sequence). Trimming took off 0 bases at V and 6 bases at J, with 6 bases between the two ends. The CDR3 loop reads CAWSVQVEQYF. The DNA for the CDR3 is TGTGCCTGGAGTGTACAAGTCGAGCAGTACTTC.

V and J are TRBV18 and TRBJ2-7; tentatively, D is TRBD1 (6 bases). Germline lookup yields CDR1 KGHSH and CDR2 LQKENI. The CDR3 length is 17 residues. Trimming cost V 3 bases and J 0 bases, with 18 bases left between them. CDR3 bases: TGTGCCAGCTCACCCTTTGGGGGACAAGGGAGCTCCTACGAGCAGTACTTC. This sequence encodes CASSPFGGQGSSYEQYF.

The chain joins TRBV7-9 to TRBJ2-7; 8 nucleotides agree with TRBD1. CDR3 length: 16 amino acids. Germline CDR1 reads SEHNR; CDR2 reads FQNEAQ (reference sequence). J lost 5 bases, V lost 1 base, and 10 bases had no gene match. CDR3 residues: CASSLEAGARGHEQYF. CDR3 DNA sequence: TGTGCCAGCAGCTTAGAAGCCGGGGCCAGGGGGCACGAGCAGTACTTC.

The chain recombines TRBV4-1 with TRBJ1-5, with D possibly matching TRBD1 (6 bases). Germline lookup yields CDR1 MGHRA and CDR2 YSYEKL. The germline V and J ends were trimmed by 7 bases and 3 bases, with 22 bases remaining between them. This CDR3 is 17 amino acids long. CDR3 DNA: TGCGCCAGCAACTCAAGAGGGGGGGCCAATGACAATCAGCCCCAGCATTTT. It yields the protein CASNSRGGANDNQPQHF.

The rearrangement joins TRBV11-2 to TRBJ1-2; D gene uncertain. Germline values: CDR1 SGHAT, CDR2 FQNNGV. This CDR3 spans 14 amino acids. Trimming cost V 2 bases and J 7 bases, with 14 bases left between them. For the CDR3, the DNA is TGTGCCAGCAGCTTATTCCAGTCCGGGAGTGGCTACACCTTC. It encodes CASSLFQSGSGYTF.

This clone has just a few counts. The J gene is TRBJ1-2, the V gene TRBV6-4; a possible D gene is TRBD1 (6 bases). This CDR3 comprises 13 residues. Per the germline V gene, CDR1 is MRHNA and CDR2 is SNTAGT. V was clipped by 2 bases and J by 8 bases, with 12 bases between them. The CDR3 reads CASSDRGAQGYTF. CDR3 sequence (DNA): TGTGCCAGCAGTGACCGGGGGGCGCAAGGCTACACCTTC.

The chain joins TRBV6-5 to TRBJ1-1; D gene uncertain. This CDR3 spans 13 amino acids. Germline V gene sequence: CDR1 MNHEY, CDR2 SVGAGI. V lost 5 bases and J 0 bases, leaving 7 bases between the germline ends. The CDR3 DNA reads TGTGCCAGCAGTCCCCAGATGAACACTGAAGCTTTCTTT. Encoded protein: CASSPQMNTEAFF.

As to this clone: The sample contains more than one DNA sequence encoding this CDR3. The chain combines TRBV30 with TRBJ1-1; TRBD1 agrees at 8 bases. The germline V gene encodes CDR1 GTSNPN and CDR2 SVGIG (reference sequence). The length of the CDR3 is 12 residues. V lost 3 bases to trimming and J lost 8 bases; unmatched junction nucleotides: 5. Written as DNA, the CDR3 is TGTGCCTGGAGCGGACAGGGAGGCGAAGCTTTCTTT. Its translation: CAWSGQGGEAFF.

Only one count was recorded for this clone. The gene calls are TRBV29-1 and TRBJ2-3, with D possibly being TRBD1 (6 bases). With 7 bases removed from V and 5 bases from J, the gap between germline ends came to 7 bases. From germline, CDR1 is SQVTM and CDR2 ANQGSEA. The CDR3 has 10 residues. CDR3 sequence reads: CSARGDTQYF. The CDR3 DNA is TGCAGCGCCAGGGGAGATACGCAGTATTTT.

The chain employs TRBV28 and TRBJ1-2, with D possibly TRBD1 on 6 matching bases. The CDR3 length is 11 residues. V was cut by 4 bases and J by 8 bases, with 8 bases left in between. Germline values: CDR1 MDHEN, CDR2 SYDVKM. The CDR3 DNA reads TGTGCCAGCAGTTCGAGGGGGGGCTACACCTTC. This translates into CASSSRGGYTF.